This is a list of T cell receptor beta chains from one sample in a study of blood T cells in healthy people across ages. TCRdb re-called the 5' RACE reads through MiXCR, storing one row per CDR3 protein. The repertoire holds roughly 1.7 million distinct CDR3 sequences, with about 35% as singletons. Sequencing was carried out using blood. The receptor set was obtained from a woman in her 30s in good health. CDR3s include the opening cysteine and the closing phenylalanine or tryptophan. A D gene is named only where the DNA matches it firmly. For some rows the clone size is stated as once, few or many, or as a class when expanded; others skip it.

V gene: TRBV10-2
CDR3 length: 14
D gene: NA
J gene: TRBJ2-2
clone size: NA
CDR3 protein: CTSSELGNTGELFF
CDR3 DNA: TGCACCAGCAGTGAGTTGGGTAACACCGGGGAGCTGTTTTTT

V gene: TRBV12-3/TRBV12-4
CDR3 length: 15
D gene: TRBD1
J gene: TRBJ1-1
clone size: few
CDR3 protein: CASSLDRGRDTEAFF
CDR3 DNA: TGTGCCAGCAGTTTAGACAGGGGGCGGGACACTGAAGCTTTCTTT

V gene: TRBV29-1
CDR3 length: 15
D gene: NA
J gene: TRBJ2-1
clone size: NA
CDR3 protein: CSVDTRDGGYNEQFF
CDR3 DNA: TGCAGCGTTGATACCCGGGACGGGGGTTACAATGAGCAGTTCTTC

V gene: TRBV3-1
CDR3 length: 15
D gene: NA
J gene: TRBJ1-2
clone size: NA
CDR3 protein: CASSPRSGGWGGYTF
CDR3 DNA: TGTGCCAGCAGCCCTCGCTCGGGGGGCTGGGGGGGCTACACCTTC

V gene: TRBV12-3/TRBV12-4
CDR3 length: 15
D gene: NA
J gene: TRBJ1-2
clone size: few
CDR3 protein: CASSRGGSESYGYTF
CDR3 DNA: TGTGCCAGCAGTCGAGGAGGATCTGAGAGCTATGGCTACACCTTC

V gene: TRBV25-1
CDR3 length: 14
D gene: NA
J gene: TRBJ2-5
clone size: few
CDR3 protein: CASSQGLYQETQYF
CDR3 DNA: TGTGCCAGCAGTCAGGGACTTTACCAAGAGACCCAGTACTTC

V gene: TRBV7-2
CDR3 length: 15
D gene: NA
J gene: TRBJ2-1
clone size: few
CDR3 protein: CASSFISVSYNEQFF
CDR3 DNA: TGTGCCAGCAGCTTCATAAGCGTCTCCTACAATGAGCAGTTCTTC

V gene: TRBV15
CDR3 length: 15
D gene: TRBD1
J gene: TRBJ2-7
clone size: few
CDR3 protein: CATSRPGQGADEQYF
CDR3 DNA: TGTGCCACCAGCAGACCCGGGCAGGGGGCAGACGAGCAGTACTTC

V gene: TRBV5-6
CDR3 length: 13
D gene: TRBD1
J gene: TRBJ1-1
clone size: NA
CDR3 protein: CASSWGTTGKAFF
CDR3 DNA: TGTGCCAGCAGCTGGGGAACGACAGGGAAAGCTTTCTTT

V gene: TRBV18
CDR3 length: 18
D gene: TRBD1
J gene: TRBJ2-7
clone size: NA
CDR3 protein: CASSPRVRPGQGHYEQYF
CDR3 DNA: TGTGCCAGCTCACCACGAGTTAGACCGGGACAGGGGCATTACGAGCAGTACTTC

V gene: TRBV29-1
CDR3 length: 14
D gene: TRBD2
J gene: TRBJ2-1
clone size: NA
CDR3 protein: CSVAGTSGNNEQFF
CDR3 DNA: TGCAGCGTTGCCGGGACTAGCGGTAACAATGAGCAGTTCTTC

V gene: TRBV3-1
CDR3 length: 14
D gene: TRBD2
J gene: TRBJ2-1
clone size: few
CDR3 protein: CASSQVTSHNEQFF
CDR3 DNA: TGTGCCAGCAGCCAAGTGACTAGCCACAATGAGCAGTTCTTC

V gene: TRBV7-3
CDR3 length: 16
D gene: TRBD1
J gene: TRBJ2-5
clone size: few
CDR3 protein: CASSYFKGQGKETQYF
CDR3 DNA: TGTGCCAGCAGCTATTTTAAAGGACAGGGAAAAGAGACCCAGTACTTC

V gene: TRBV11-2
CDR3 length: 14
D gene: NA
J gene: TRBJ2-3
clone size: few
CDR3 protein: CASSRRMGTDTQYF
CDR3 DNA: TGTGCCAGCAGCCGGAGGATGGGGACAGATACGCAGTATTTT

V gene: TRBV11-2
CDR3 length: 14
D gene: NA
J gene: TRBJ2-3
clone size: few
CDR3 protein: CASQVSVNSDTQYF
CDR3 DNA: TGTGCCAGCCAGGTGTCGGTCAATTCAGATACGCAGTATTTT

V gene: TRBV5-5
CDR3 length: 12
D gene: NA
J gene: TRBJ2-7
clone size: NA
CDR3 protein: CASSLKDYEQYF
CDR3 DNA: TGTGCCAGCAGTTTGAAAGACTACGAGCAGTACTTC

V gene: TRBV4-1
CDR3 length: 14
D gene: TRBD2
J gene: TRBJ2-7
clone size: few
CDR3 protein: CASSQGREGYEQYF
CDR3 DNA: TGCGCCAGCAGCCAAGGTAGGGAGGGTTACGAGCAGTACTTC

V gene: TRBV7-9
CDR3 length: 14
D gene: NA
J gene: TRBJ2-1
clone size: NA
CDR3 protein: CASSLVKAGWGQFF
CDR3 DNA: TGTGCCAGCAGCTTAGTTAAGGCGGGATGGGGGCAGTTCTTC

V gene: TRBV7-2
CDR3 length: 15
D gene: NA
J gene: TRBJ1-5
clone size: few
CDR3 protein: CASSGGVGSNQPQHF
CDR3 DNA: TGTGCCAGCAGTGGGGGCGTTGGGAGCAATCAGCCCCAGCATTTT

V gene: TRBV18
CDR3 length: 14
D gene: NA
J gene: TRBJ2-7
clone size: NA
CDR3 protein: CASSDRDKAGEQYF
CDR3 DNA: TGTGCCAGCTCCGACCGGGATAAGGCTGGCGAGCAGTACTTC

V gene: TRBV4-1
CDR3 length: 16
D gene: NA
J gene: TRBJ1-2
clone size: few
CDR3 protein: CASSQPTRGYNYGYTF
CDR3 DNA: TGCGCCAGCAGCCAACCCACCCGGGGGTATAACTATGGCTACACCTTC

V gene: TRBV9
CDR3 length: 14
D gene: NA
J gene: TRBJ1-2
clone size: few
CDR3 protein: CASSSDKLGGGYTF
CDR3 DNA: TGTGCCAGCAGCTCGGATAAACTGGGAGGTGGCTACACCTTC

V gene: TRBV6-6
CDR3 length: 14
D gene: TRBD1
J gene: TRBJ1-6
clone size: few
CDR3 protein: CASRAGQGLSSLHF
CDR3 DNA: TGTGCCAGCAGAGCCGGACAGGGGCTGTCATCCCTCCACTTT

V gene: TRBV3-1
CDR3 length: 16
D gene: NA
J gene: TRBJ2-6
clone size: once
CDR3 protein: CASSQLLSRGANVLTF
CDR3 DNA: TGTGCCAGCAGCCAATTACTATCGCGCGGGGCCAACGTCCTGACTTTC

V gene: TRBV7-2
CDR3 length: 15
D gene: TRBD1
J gene: TRBJ1-5
clone size: NA
CDR3 protein: CASSLTVTGNQPQHF
CDR3 DNA: TGTGCCAGCAGCTTAACAGTGACAGGGAATCAGCCCCAGCATTTT

V gene: TRBV3-1
CDR3 length: 14
D gene: NA
J gene: TRBJ2-7
clone size: NA
CDR3 protein: CASSQERTTGEQYF
CDR3 DNA: TGTGCCAGCAGCCAAGAGCGAACTACCGGGGAGCAGTACTTC

V gene: TRBV5-6
CDR3 length: 17
D gene: TRBD2
J gene: TRBJ2-3
clone size: NA
CDR3 protein: CASSSEGLAGGEDTQYF
CDR3 DNA: TGTGCCAGCAGCTCCGAGGGACTAGCGGGGGGGGAAGATACGCAGTATTTT

V gene: TRBV3-1
CDR3 length: 16
D gene: NA
J gene: TRBJ1-4
clone size: NA
CDR3 protein: CASSRSGRGLREKLFF
CDR3 DNA: TGTGCCAGCAGCCGAAGTGGCAGGGGCCTTAGGGAAAAACTGTTTTTT